This is a list of T cell receptor beta chains from one sample in a study of blood T cells in healthy people across ages. TCRdb passed the 5' RACE reads through MiXCR, listing each CDR3 protein once. Among roughly 700,000 distinct CDR3 sequences listed, 20% to 30% were seen once. The same specimen was also included in a second study, on T cells of mothers and their children.

Sequenced input: blood. These receptor sequences come from a boy aged 10-17 years in good health. The CDR3 runs from the conserved cysteine through the conserved F or W. The D gene is left open where the match is weak. Some rows mark clone size as missing; the rest say once, few, many or name a class of expanded clone.

j_call	d_call	cdr3_length	v_call	clone_size	cdr3_nt	cdr3_aa
TRBJ1-3	-	16	TRBV7-2	few	TGTGCCAGCAGCCCGACCGAAGTCAGCTCTGGAAACACCATATATTTT	CASSPTEVSSGNTIYF
TRBJ1-4	-	11	TRBV12-5	few	TGTGCTAGTGGTTTGGATGAAAAACTGTTTTTT	CASGLDEKLFF
TRBJ2-7	-	17	TRBV21-1	-	TGTGCCAGCAGCAGCCGACTAGCGGGAGGGCCTAGCTACGAGCAGTACTTC	CASSSRLAGGPSYEQYF
TRBJ2-5	TRBD1	15	TRBV18	-	TGTGCCAGCTCAACCGGACAGGCGGATAAAGAGACCCAGTACTTC	CASSTGQADKETQYF
TRBJ2-1	TRBD1	14	TRBV28	few	TGTGCCAGCAGCCGGGACAGGGGGCTTAATGAGCAGTTCTTC	CASSRDRGLNEQFF
TRBJ1-1	-	13	TRBV4-2	-	TGTGCCAGCAGTGACAGTATGAACACTGAAGCTTTCTTT	CASSDSMNTEAFF
TRBJ1-5	-	16	TRBV29-1	few	TGCAGCGCGAAAGGGGCCTGGGGGGATAGCAATCAGCCCCAGCATTTT	CSAKGAWGDSNQPQHF
TRBJ2-1	-	12	TRBV5-1	-	TGCGCCAGCAGCTTGGAGGGGCTTGAGCAGTTCTTC	CASSLEGLEQFF
TRBJ2-7	-	14	TRBV7-3	-	TGTGCCAGCAGCCAGGGCTACGGTGTTGGCGAGCAGTACTTC	CASSQGYGVGEQYF
TRBJ2-1	-	13	TRBV20-1	few	TGCAGTGCTAGAGACGACGGCGGGAATGAGCAGTTCTTC	CSARDDGGNEQFF
TRBJ1-4	-	14	TRBV7-9	-	TGTGCCAGCAGCGTCGAAGGGACTAATGAAAAACTGTTTTTT	CASSVEGTNEKLFF
TRBJ2-7	-	13	TRBV20-1	few	TGCAGTGTTGCTGCAGGCAGGGGCTACGAGCAGTACTTC	CSVAAGRGYEQYF
TRBJ1-1	-	15	TRBV27	-	TGTGCCAGCTCAACAGGGTATGGGCTGGGCACTGAAGCTTTCTTT	CASSTGYGLGTEAFF
TRBJ2-1	TRBD1	16	TRBV29-1	-	TGCAGCGTTGAAGCACCGGGACAGGGGGAACACAATGAGCAGTTCTTC	CSVEAPGQGEHNEQFF
TRBJ1-4	-	13	TRBV25-1	few	TGTGCCAGCAGGGGCCCAACTAATGAAAAACTGTTTTTT	CASRGPTNEKLFF
TRBJ2-5	-	15	TRBV6-5	few	TGTGCCAGCAGTTACGTGATATCTGGGGAGGAGACCCAGTACTTC	CASSYVISGEETQYF
TRBJ2-3	-	12	TRBV6-2/TRBV6-3	-	TGTGCCAGCAGTACCAACTCGAATACGCAGTATTTT	CASSTNSNTQYF
TRBJ2-5	TRBD2	15	TRBV12-3/TRBV12-4	many	TGTGCCAGCAGTCCGGGACTAGTCAACGAAGAGACCCAGTACTTC	CASSPGLVNEETQYF
TRBJ2-5	-	15	TRBV7-9	few	TGTGCCAGCAGCCCCCCGGACGGAAAGGAAGAGACCCAGTACTTC	CASSPPDGKEETQYF
TRBJ1-1	TRBD1	13	TRBV28	few	TGTGCCAGCAGTTTCCAGACAGGGTACGAAGCTTTCTTT	CASSFQTGYEAFF
TRBJ2-5	-	13	TRBV29-1	-	TGCAGCGTTGAGAGCAGCAAACAAGAGACCCAGTACTTC	CSVESSKQETQYF
TRBJ2-3	-	16	TRBV27	-	TGTGCCAGCAGTCGACCGGGACTGGGGGAGGTATATACGCAGTATTTT	CASSRPGLGEVYTQYF
TRBJ2-5	-	14	TRBV28	-	TGTGCCAGCAGCTCCGGGGGTAGCAGGGAGACCCAGTACTTC	CASSSGGSRETQYF
TRBJ2-7	-	13	TRBV6-1	-	TGTGCCAGCAGTGAACTGGTAGGGACCGAGCAGTACTTC	CASSELVGTEQYF
TRBJ2-1	-	12	TRBV29-1	few	TGCAGCGGAGTGCAGGGCCTTTATGAGCAGTTCTTC	CSGVQGLYEQFF
TRBJ2-3	-	14	TRBV7-2	few	TGTGCCAGCAGCTTAACGCAGGGGCGAGATACGCAGTATTTT	CASSLTQGRDTQYF
TRBJ2-1	-	13	TRBV9	few	TGTGCCAGCAGCGTCGGGTTGGGGACTGAGCAGTTCTTC	CASSVGLGTEQFF
TRBJ1-1	-	14	TRBV15	few	TGTGCCACCAGCAAGCAGTCGATGAACACTGAAGCTTTCTTT	CATSKQSMNTEAFF
TRBJ2-4	TRBD1	15	TRBV5-1	-	TGCGCCAGCAGCTTGGCCCCAGACAGGGAAAACATTCAGTACTTC	CASSLAPDRENIQYF
TRBJ2-7	-	13	TRBV7-2	few	TGTGCCAGCAGCTTAGTGTTACGATCCGAGCAGTACTTC	CASSLVLRSEQYF
TRBJ2-3	TRBD2	15	TRBV7-6	few	TGTGCCAGCAGCGTCCTAGCGGGGGTCACAGATACGCAGTATTTT	CASSVLAGVTDTQYF
TRBJ2-7	TRBD2	14	TRBV6-1	-	TGTGCCAGCAGTTCTAGCGGTCTTACCTACGAGCAGTACTTC	CASSSSGLTYEQYF
TRBJ1-5	-	14	TRBV15	few	TGTGCCACCAGCCAGGACATTACCCAACAGCCCCAGCATTTT	CATSQDITQQPQHF
TRBJ1-5	-	12	TRBV6-1	-	TGTGCCACCCAAGGAGGGAATCAGCCCCAGCATTTT	CATQGGNQPQHF
TRBJ1-4	-	16	TRBV3-1	-	TGTGCCAGCAGCCATTCGACGGCGGCCCCAAATGAAAAACTGTTTTTT	CASSHSTAAPNEKLFF
TRBJ2-2	-	14	TRBV6-1	-	TGTGCCAGCACTTCCATCTTCACCTTCCCGGAGCTGTTTTTT	CASTSIFTFPELFF
TRBJ2-3	TRBD2	14	TRBV10-3	once	TGTGCCACCAAACCTAGCGGCGGCACAGATACGCAGTATTTT	CATKPSGGTDTQYF
TRBJ2-5	-	17	TRBV7-7	few	TGTGCTAGCAGCTTAGTCGACACAGGGTTTGGCCAAGAGACCCAGTACTTC	CASSLVDTGFGQETQYF
TRBJ1-5	TRBD1	13	TRBV28	-	TGTGCCAGTAGACAGGGGGTAATTCAGCCCCAGCATTTT	CASRQGVIQPQHF
TRBJ2-5	-	15	TRBV29-1	few	TGCAGCGTTTACCTACCCGACAGAGCTGTCGAGACCCAGTACTTC	CSVYLPDRAVETQYF
TRBJ2-5	-	13	TRBV20-1	few	TGCAGTGCCCAAGGAGAGGTGGGCGAGACCCAGTACTTC	CSAQGEVGETQYF
TRBJ1-1	TRBD1	13	TRBV20-1	once	TGCAGTGCTAGTTGGGACAGGACCACTGAAGCTTTCTTT	CSASWDRTTEAFF
TRBJ1-3	TRBD1	16	TRBV6-1	few	TGTGCCAGCAGTCCTCTGACAGGGGGATATGGAAACACCATATATTTT	CASSPLTGGYGNTIYF
TRBJ2-4	TRBD1	15	TRBV4-1	-	TGCGCCAGCAGCCAACTTGGGACAGGACAAAACATTCAGTACTTC	CASSQLGTGQNIQYF
TRBJ2-7	TRBD2	16	TRBV12-3/TRBV12-4	few	TGTGCCAGCAGCCCTCTCCCCCGGGTAGCGGGAGGAAAGCAGTACTTC	CASSPLPRVAGGKQYF
TRBJ1-1	-	13	TRBV7-6	-	TGTGCCAGCAGCTTCGGGGTTTTGACTGAAGCTTTCTTT	CASSFGVLTEAFF
TRBJ2-1	-	14	TRBV27	few	TGTGCCAGCAGTTCAAGGACCTCCTACAATGAGCAGTTCTTC	CASSSRTSYNEQFF
TRBJ1-6	-	17	TRBV9	few	TGTGCCAGCAGCCCTGATGACGGGCACTCCTATAATTCACCCCTCCACTTT	CASSPDDGHSYNSPLHF
TRBJ2-7	-	12	TRBV29-1	-	TGCAGCGTTGAGGGGAGCGCCTACGAGCAGTACTTC	CSVEGSAYEQYF
TRBJ2-1	TRBD2	14	TRBV6-4	-	TGTGCCAGCAGTAGGCGGGGGGGGACGAATGAGCAGTTCTTC	CASSRRGGTNEQFF
TRBJ2-3	-	13	TRBV7-2	few	TGTGCCAGCAGCTCCGAAGGGGCAGATACGCAGTATTTT	CASSSEGADTQYF